This T cell receptor (beta chain) was identified during a study of blood T cell repertoires in COVID-19. Study-level information: COVID-19 samples from acute and convalescent phases originated in the United States, Italy and Spain. Sources were T cells, B-cell-depleted T cells, or PBMCs; the material itself was cDNA or gDNA.

This CDR3 has 12 amino acids. Trimming cost V 0 bases and J 12 bases; bases outside gene matches: 0. The protocol was immunoSEQ multiplex PCR, while the TCRdb copy is restricted to in-frame clones and leaves out a portion. Of 9,000 to 15,000 clones listed, approximately 85% are singletons. V usage is TRBV23-1 and J usage is TRBJ2-1; TRBD1 aligns across 9 bases. TRBV23-1 is an open reading frame, and its role is uncertain. The origin of this receptor is a human donor in a cohort sampled during active COVID-19. Sequencing was performed on peripheral blood. The CDR3 loop reads CASSQSGQGQFF. CDR3 sequence (DNA): TGCGCCAGCAGTCAATCGGGACAGGGGCAGTTCTTC.